This T cell receptor beta chain comes out of a study of OX40 agonist ivuxolimab in advanced cancers. Turning to the study itself: Prior anti-PD-1, anti-PD-L1 or anti-CTLA-4 therapy was allowed; over 30% had some.

This clone has just one count. Its antigen remains unknown. In germline, CDR1 is MDHEN, CDR2 SYDVKM. The CDR3 totals 13 residues. V lost 7 bases and J lost 11, with 20 bases in between. Clones were read by immunoSEQ multiplex PCR, and TCRdb kept only the in-frame ones, dropping some. The table includes about 120,000 clones, 80% to 95% detected once. The study, taken as a whole, reports: Compared with CD4+, CD8+ T cells on average had more expanded clones. Near-lowest levels of clonal expansion characterized partial responders at 0.1-3.0 mg/kg.

V is TRBV28 and J is TRBJ1-2; D is perhaps TRBD1 (6 bases). The origin of this receptor is an adult with an advanced solid tumor such as melanoma, head and neck, liver or kidney cancer. The specimen comprised CD4+ or CD8+ T cells sorted from blood, sampled in a trial of the OX40 agonist ivuxolimab. CDR3 protein: CASTVKQGFGYTF. The CDR3 DNA sequence: TGTGCCAGCACCGTAAAACAGGGTTTCGGTTACACCTTC.